Below, one TCR beta chain is given with its context. Its antigen is unknown. No much larger clone exists at a distance of one base, and base qualities are not known. Preparation of the library involved the immunoSEQ multiplex PCR assay. TCRdb took over this immuneACCESS table, retaining in-frame rearrangements with V and J assigned. Such tables are incomplete; in checked studies, under half of the missing clones stem from an unresolved V gene, and the remainder is unexplained. The sample table holds about 64,000 clones, of which about 96% were seen once. The ten largest clonotypes hold about 2.5% of the sample. The record originates from a study of T cell changes during pregnancy in multiple sclerosis (dated 2019 in TCRdb). Background for the entire study: The study looked at changes in the T cell repertoire across pregnancy in women with multiple sclerosis.

Trimming removed 3 bases from V and 5 bases from J, leaving 8 bases between the germline ends. The germline V gene (reference sequence) supplies CDR1 MNHEY and CDR2 SMNVEV. Its CDR3 holds 13 amino acids, cysteine through phenylalanine. The read is trimmed to its CDR3 DNA, 39 bases read in frame from base 1. The rearrangement combines TRBV27 with TRBJ1-5; the D gene remains uncertain. This receptor was taken from a female donor with multiple sclerosis, enrolled in a pregnancy study. Here the sequenced sample was CD8+ T cells from peripheral blood mononuclear cells, taken after pregnancy. At the DNA level, the sequence is TGTGCCAGCAGTTTGCACCCAGATCAGCCCCAGCATTTT. It translates to CASSLHPDQPQHF.